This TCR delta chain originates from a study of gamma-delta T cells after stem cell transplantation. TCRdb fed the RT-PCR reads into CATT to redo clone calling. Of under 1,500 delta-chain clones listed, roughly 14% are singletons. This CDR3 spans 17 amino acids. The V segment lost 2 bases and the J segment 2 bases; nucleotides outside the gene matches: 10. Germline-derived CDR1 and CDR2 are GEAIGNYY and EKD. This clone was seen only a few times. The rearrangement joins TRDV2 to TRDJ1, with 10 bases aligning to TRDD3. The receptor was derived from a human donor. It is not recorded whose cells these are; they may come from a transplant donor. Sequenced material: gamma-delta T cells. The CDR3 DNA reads TGTGCCTGTGACATGCTGGGGGATAGAGGGCGGACCGATAAACTCATCTTT. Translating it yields CACDMLGDRGRTDKLIF.